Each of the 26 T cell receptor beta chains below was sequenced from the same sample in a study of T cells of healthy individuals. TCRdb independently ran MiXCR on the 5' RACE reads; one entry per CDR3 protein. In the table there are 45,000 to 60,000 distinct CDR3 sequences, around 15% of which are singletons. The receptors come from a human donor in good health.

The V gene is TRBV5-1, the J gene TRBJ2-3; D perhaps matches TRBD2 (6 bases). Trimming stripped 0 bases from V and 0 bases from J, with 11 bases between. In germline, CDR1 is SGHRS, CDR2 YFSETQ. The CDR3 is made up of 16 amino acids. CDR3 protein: CASSLEVADSTDTQYF. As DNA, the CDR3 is TGCGCCAGCAGCTTGGAGGTAGCGGATAGCACAGATACGCAGTATTTT.

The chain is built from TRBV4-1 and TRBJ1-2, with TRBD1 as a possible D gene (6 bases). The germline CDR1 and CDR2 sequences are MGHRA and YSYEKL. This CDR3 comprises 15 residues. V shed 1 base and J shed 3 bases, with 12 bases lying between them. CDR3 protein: CASSQGAGQYYGYTF. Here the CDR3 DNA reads TGCGCCAGCAGCCAAGGGGCCGGACAGTACTATGGCTACACCTTC.

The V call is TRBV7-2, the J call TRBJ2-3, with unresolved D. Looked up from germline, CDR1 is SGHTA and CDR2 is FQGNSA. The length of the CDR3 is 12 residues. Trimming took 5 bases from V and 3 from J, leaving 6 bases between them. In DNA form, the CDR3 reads TGTGCCAGCAGCCCTTGGACAGATACGCAGTATTTT. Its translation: CASSPWTDTQYF.

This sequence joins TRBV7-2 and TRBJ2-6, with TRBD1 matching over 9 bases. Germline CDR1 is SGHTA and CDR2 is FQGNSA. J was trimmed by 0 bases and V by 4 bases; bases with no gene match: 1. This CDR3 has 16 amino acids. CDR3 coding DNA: TGTGCCAGCAGCTGGGACAGGGTCTCTGGGGCCAACGTCCTGACTTTC. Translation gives CASSWDRVSGANVLTF.

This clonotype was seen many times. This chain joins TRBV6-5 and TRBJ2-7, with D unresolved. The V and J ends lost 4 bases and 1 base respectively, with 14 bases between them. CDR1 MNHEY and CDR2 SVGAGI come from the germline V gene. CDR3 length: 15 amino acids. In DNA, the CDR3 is TGTGCCAGCAGTTCCCTACGCAGCGCTTCCTACGAGCAGTACTTC. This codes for CASSSLRSASYEQYF.

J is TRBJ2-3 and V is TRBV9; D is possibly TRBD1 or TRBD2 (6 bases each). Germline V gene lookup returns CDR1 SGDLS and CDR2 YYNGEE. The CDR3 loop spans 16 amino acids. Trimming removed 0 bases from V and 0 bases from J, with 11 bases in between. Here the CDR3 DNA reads TGTGCCAGCAGCGTAGAGGGGGGCCCTAGCACAGATACGCAGTATTTT. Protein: CASSVEGGPSTDTQYF.

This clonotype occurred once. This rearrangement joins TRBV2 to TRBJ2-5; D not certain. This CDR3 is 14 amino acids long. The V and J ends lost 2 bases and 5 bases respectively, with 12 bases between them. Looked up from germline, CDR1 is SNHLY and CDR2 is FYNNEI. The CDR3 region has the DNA TGTGCCAGCAGTGAAATCGGACCCCACGAGACCCAGTACTTC. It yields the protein CASSEIGPHETQYF. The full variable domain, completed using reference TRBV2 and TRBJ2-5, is EPEVTQTPSHQVTQMGQEVILRCVPISNHLYFYWYRQILGQKVEFLVSFYNNEISEKSEIFDDQFSVERPDGSNFTLKIRSTKLEDSAMYFCASSEIGPHETQYFGPGTRLLVL.

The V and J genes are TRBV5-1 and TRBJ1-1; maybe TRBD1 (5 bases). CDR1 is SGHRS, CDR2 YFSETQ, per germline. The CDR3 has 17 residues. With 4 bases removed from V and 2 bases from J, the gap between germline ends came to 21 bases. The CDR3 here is CASSIGTIPGLNTEAFF. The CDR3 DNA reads TGCGCCAGCAGCATAGGGACCATTCCCGGATTAAACACTGAAGCTTTCTTT.

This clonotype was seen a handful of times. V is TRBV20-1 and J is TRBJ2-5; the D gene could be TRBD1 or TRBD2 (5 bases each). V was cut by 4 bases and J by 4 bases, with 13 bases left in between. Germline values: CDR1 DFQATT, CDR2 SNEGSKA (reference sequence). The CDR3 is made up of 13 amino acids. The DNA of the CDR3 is TGCAGTGCTATTCGCAGGGCGGGAGAGACCCAGTACTTC. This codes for CSAIRRAGETQYF.

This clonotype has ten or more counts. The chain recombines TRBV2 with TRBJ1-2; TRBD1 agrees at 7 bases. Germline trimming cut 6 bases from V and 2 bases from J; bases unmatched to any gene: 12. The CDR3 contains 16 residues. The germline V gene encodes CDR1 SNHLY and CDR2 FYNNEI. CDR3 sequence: CASSLTWEGQNYGYTF. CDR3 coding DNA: TGTGCCAGCAGCCTAACGTGGGAGGGACAGAACTATGGCTACACCTTC.

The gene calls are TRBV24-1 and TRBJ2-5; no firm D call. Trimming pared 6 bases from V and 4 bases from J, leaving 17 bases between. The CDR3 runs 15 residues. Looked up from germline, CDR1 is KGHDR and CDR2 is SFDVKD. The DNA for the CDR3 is TGTGCCACCAGTAGCCGAAACCTCCTGGCAGAGACCCAGTACTTC. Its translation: CATSSRNLLAETQYF.

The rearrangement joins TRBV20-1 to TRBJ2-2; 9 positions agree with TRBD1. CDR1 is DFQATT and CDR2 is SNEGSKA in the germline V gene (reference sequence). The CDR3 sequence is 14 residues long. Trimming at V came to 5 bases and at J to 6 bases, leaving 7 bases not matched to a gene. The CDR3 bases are TGCAGTGCTTCACAGGGGGCGCGAGCCGGGGAGCTGTTTTTT. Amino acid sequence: CSASQGARAGELFF.

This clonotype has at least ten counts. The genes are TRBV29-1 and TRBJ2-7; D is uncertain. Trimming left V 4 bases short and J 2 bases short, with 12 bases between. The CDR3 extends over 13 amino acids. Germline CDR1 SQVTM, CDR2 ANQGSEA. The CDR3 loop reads CSVAKGTPYEQYF. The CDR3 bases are TGCAGCGTTGCGAAGGGCACCCCCTACGAGCAGTACTTC.

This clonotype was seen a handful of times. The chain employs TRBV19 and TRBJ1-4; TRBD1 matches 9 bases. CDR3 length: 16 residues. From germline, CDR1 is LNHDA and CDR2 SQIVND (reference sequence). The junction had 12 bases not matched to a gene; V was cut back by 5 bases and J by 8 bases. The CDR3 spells CASSPGQGLTGEKLFF. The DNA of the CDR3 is TGTGCCAGTAGTCCGGGACAGGGACTCACGGGGGAAAAACTGTTTTTT. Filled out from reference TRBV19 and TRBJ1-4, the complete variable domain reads DGGITQSPKYLFRKEGQNVTLSCEQNLNHDAMYWYRQDPGQGLRLIYYSQIVNDFQKGDIAEGYSVSREKKESFPLTVTSAQKNPTAFYLCASSPGQGLTGEKLFFGSGTQLSVL.

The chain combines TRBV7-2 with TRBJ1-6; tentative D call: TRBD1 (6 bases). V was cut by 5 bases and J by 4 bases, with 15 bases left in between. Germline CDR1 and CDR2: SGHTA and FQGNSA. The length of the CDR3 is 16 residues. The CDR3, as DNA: TGTGCCAGCAGCCCTCTCCCGGGGGCATATAATTCACCCCTCCACTTT. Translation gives CASSPLPGAYNSPLHF. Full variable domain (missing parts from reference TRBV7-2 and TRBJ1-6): GAGVSQSPSNKVTEKGKDVELRCDPISGHTALYWYRQSLGQGLEFLIYFQGNSAPDKSGLPSDRFSAERTGGSVSTLTIQRTQQEDSAVYLCASSPLPGAYNSPLHFGNGTRLTVT.

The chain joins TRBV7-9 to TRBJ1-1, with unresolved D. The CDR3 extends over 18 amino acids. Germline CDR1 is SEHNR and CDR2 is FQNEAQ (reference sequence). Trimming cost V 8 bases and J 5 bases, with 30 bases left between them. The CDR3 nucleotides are TGTGCCAGCCGATCCCCGCTCTTAGATTCCAGGCCGAGTACTGAAGCTTTCTTT. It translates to CASRSPLLDSRPSTEAFF.

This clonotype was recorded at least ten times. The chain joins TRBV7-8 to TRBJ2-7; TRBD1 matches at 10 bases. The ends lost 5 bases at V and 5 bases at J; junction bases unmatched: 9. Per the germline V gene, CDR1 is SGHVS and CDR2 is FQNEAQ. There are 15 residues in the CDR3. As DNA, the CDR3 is TGTGCCAGCAGCGGGTTCGACAGGGGGCGGAACGAGCAGTACTTC. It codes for CASSGFDRGRNEQYF.

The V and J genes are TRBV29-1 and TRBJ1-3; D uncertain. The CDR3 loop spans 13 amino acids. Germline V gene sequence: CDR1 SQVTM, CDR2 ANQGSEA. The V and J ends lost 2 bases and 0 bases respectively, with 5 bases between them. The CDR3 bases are TGCAGCGTTGAATCCAGCTCTGGAAACACCATATATTTT. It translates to CSVESSSGNTIYF.

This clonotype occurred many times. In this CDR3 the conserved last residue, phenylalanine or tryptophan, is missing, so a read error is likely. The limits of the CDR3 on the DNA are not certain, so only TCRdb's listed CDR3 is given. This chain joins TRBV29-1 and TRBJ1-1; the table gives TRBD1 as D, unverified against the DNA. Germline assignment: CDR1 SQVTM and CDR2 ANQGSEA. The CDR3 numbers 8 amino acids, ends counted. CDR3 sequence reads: CSLTDRVS.

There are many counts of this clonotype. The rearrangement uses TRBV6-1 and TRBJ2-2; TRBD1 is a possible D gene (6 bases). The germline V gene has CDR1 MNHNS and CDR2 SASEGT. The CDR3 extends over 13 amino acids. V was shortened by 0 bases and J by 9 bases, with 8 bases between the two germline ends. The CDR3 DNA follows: TGTGCCAGCAGTGAAGCCAGGGGCCGGGAGCTGTTTTTT. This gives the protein CASSEARGRELFF.

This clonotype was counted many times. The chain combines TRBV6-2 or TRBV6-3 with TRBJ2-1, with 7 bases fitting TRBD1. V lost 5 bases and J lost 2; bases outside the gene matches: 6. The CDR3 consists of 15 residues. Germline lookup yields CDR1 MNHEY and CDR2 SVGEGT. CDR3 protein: CASSPTGSTYNEQFF. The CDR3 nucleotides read TGTGCCAGCAGTCCGACAGGGTCCACCTACAATGAGCAGTTCTTC.

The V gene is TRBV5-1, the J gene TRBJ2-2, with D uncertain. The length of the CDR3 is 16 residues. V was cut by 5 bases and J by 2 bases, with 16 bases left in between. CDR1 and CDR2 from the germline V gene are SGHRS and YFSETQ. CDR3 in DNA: TGCGCCAGCAGACCCGGAGACACTTTAAACACCGGGGAGCTGTTTTTT. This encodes CASRPGDTLNTGELFF.

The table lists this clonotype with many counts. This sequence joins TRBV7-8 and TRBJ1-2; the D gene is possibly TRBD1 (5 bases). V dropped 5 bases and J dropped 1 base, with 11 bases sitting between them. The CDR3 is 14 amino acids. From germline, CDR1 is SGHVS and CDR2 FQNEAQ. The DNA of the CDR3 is TGTGCCAGCAGCCGTAAACAGGATAACTATGGCTACACCTTC. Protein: CASSRKQDNYGYTF.

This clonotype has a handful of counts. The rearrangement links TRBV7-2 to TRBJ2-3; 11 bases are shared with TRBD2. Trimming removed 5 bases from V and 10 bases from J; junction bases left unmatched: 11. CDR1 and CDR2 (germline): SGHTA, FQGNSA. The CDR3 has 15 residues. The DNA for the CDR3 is TGTGCCAGCAGCCCCGCGGTAGCGGGAGGGCCTGCGCAGTATTTT. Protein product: CASSPAVAGGPAQYF.

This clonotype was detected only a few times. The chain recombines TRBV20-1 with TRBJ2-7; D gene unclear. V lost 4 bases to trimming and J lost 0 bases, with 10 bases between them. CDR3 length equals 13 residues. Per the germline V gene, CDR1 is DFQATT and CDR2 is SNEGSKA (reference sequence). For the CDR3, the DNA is TGCAGTGCTAAACAGCCGGTCTCCTACGAGCAGTACTTC. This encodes CSAKQPVSYEQYF.

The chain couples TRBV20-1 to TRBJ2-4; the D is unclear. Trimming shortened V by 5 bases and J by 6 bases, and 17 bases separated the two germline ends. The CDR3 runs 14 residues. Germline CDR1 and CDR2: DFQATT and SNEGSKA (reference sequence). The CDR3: CSAPGEPPGNIQYF. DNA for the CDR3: TGCAGTGCTCCCGGTGAGCCTCCGGGAAACATTCAGTACTTC.